Here is one T cell receptor (beta chain) with its context. The antigen is undetermined. Both 60 Vbeta primers and 13 Jbeta primers went into the PCR. Repertoires were generated with immunoSEQ multiplex PCR, while TCRdb's copy carries only in-frame clones and drops some. This repertoire shows about 37,000 clones, approximately 70% found once; its top ten account for roughly 3.7%. In germline, CDR1 is SGHTA, CDR2 FQGNSA. With 1 base clipped from V and 10 bases from J, the junction kept 7 bases outside the gene matches. The CDR3 length is 15 residues. This entry comes from a study of cytomegalovirus exposure and HLA in healthy donors. Study-level findings and limits: In a later analysis, a genetic analysis reported fewer productive-TCR N-insertions in an Asian-associated ancestry cluster than the cohort average. For most TCR beta V segments, an earlier analysis put the productive rate at about 87% or about 30% of the time. Some highly shared sequence variants likely arose as a pipeline artifact.

There were likely unrecorded immune exposures, though donors were nominally healthy when sampled. The chain couples TRBV7-2 to TRBJ1-6; 7 bases are a match to TRBD1. The clonotype originates from a man aged 35 to 55 in good health and CMV-seronegative. Sequenced input: PBMCs. Written as DNA, the CDR3 is TGTGCCAGCAGCTTAGGGTCAGGGGGAATGTCACCCCTCCACTTT. This gives the protein CASSLGSGGMSPLHF.